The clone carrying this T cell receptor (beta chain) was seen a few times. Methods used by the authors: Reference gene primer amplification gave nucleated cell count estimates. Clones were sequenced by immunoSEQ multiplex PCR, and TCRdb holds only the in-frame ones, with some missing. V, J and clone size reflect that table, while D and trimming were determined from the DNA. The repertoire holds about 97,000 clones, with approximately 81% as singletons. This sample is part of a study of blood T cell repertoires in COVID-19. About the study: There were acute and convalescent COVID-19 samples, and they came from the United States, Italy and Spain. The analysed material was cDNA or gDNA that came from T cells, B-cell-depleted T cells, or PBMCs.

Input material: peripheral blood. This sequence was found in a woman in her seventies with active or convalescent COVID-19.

CDR3 in amino acids: CATLVLPWEKLFF. CDR3 nucleotides: TGTGCCACCTTAGTACTGCCGTGGGAAAAACTGTTTTTT. The rearrangement joins TRBV27 to TRBJ1-4; no clear D gene. The CDR3 runs to 13 residues. The V gene's germline CDR1 is MNHEY and CDR2 SMNVEV (reference sequence). V was cut by 10 bases and J by 8 bases, with 17 bases left in between. The complete variable domain, with remaining parts taken from reference TRBV27 and TRBJ1-4, reads EAQVTQNPRYLITVTGKKLTVTCSQNMNHEYMSWYRQDPGLGLRQIYYSMNVEVTDKGDVPEGYKVSRKEKRNFPLILESPSPNQTSLYFCATLVLPWEKLFFGSGTQLSVL.